One and the same sample provided the 5 T cell receptor beta chains below, sequenced in a study of blood T cell repertoires in COVID-19. The table came from immunoSEQ multiplex PCR; TCRdb's copy has only in-frame clones and leaves some out. The repertoire holds 150,000 or so clones, with about 86% as singletons. The sequenced material came from peripheral blood. The receptors shown here come from a woman aged 60-75 years with acute or convalescent COVID-19.

The gene calls are TRBV29-1 and TRBJ1-2, with 10 bases fitting TRBD1. Germline V CDR1 and CDR2: SQVTM, ANQGSEA. Trimming cost V 6 bases and J 3 bases; bases outside gene matches: 10. The CDR3 contains 15 residues. The CDR3, as DNA: TGCAGCGTGGGGGACAGGGGATATGGAGACTATGGCTACACCTTC. It is translated as CSVGDRGYGDYGYTF.

This clone has only one observation. The chain has TRBV11-2 and TRBJ2-1, with a weak D call TRBD2 (6 bases). The V and J ends lost 0 bases and 13 bases respectively, with 13 bases between them. Germline CDR1 SGHAT, CDR2 FQNNGV. The length of the CDR3 is 13 residues. The CDR3 spells CASSLEWVGGQFF. The CDR3 bases are TGTGCCAGCAGCTTAGAATGGGTGGGAGGTCAGTTCTTC.

The gene calls are TRBV28 and TRBJ2-3, with a tentative D call TRBD2 (5 bases). Trimming took 2 bases from V and 13 from J, leaving 10 bases between them. From germline, CDR1 is MDHEN and CDR2 SYDVKM. The CDR3 is made up of 11 amino acids. CDR3 in amino acids: CASSLSAREYF. In DNA form, the CDR3 reads TGTGCCAGCAGTTTAAGCGCGAGGGAGTATTTT.

The chain recombines TRBV7-3 with TRBJ1-1; D is perhaps TRBD1 (5 bases). V lost 1 base, J lost 4 bases, and 13 bases lay in between. Per the germline V gene, CDR1 is SGHTA and CDR2 is FQGTGA. This CDR3 contains 15 residues. In DNA form, the CDR3 reads TGTGCCAGCAGCTTAAATACCGGGGGGATCACTGAAGCTTTCTTT. Translated, it gives CASSLNTGGITEAFF. The variable domain in full, with the rest retrieved from reference TRBV7-3 and TRBJ1-1, is GAGVSQTPSNKVTEKGKYVELRCDPISGHTALYWYRQSLGQGPEFLIYFQGTGAADDSGLPNDRFFAVRPEGSVSTLKIQRTERGDSAVYLCASSLNTGGITEAFFGQGTRLTVV.

V gene TRBV6-1 combines with J gene TRBJ1-1; 7 nucleotides match TRBD1. With V trimmed by 3 bases and J by 4 bases, 5 bases remained unmatched. The CDR3 runs to 14 residues. The germline V gene has CDR1 MNHNS and CDR2 SASEGT. The CDR3 sequence is CASSDPDRFTEAFF. CDR3 DNA sequence: TGTGCCAGCAGTGACCCGGACAGGTTCACTGAAGCTTTCTTT.